A single sample is the source of the 4 T cell receptor beta chains below, sequenced in a study of OX40 agonist ivuxolimab in advanced cancers. Sequencing used immunoSEQ multiplex PCR; TCRdb keeps in-frame clones, though not all of them. The table lists about 71,000 clones, around 80% of them singletons. Sequencing used CD4+ or CD8+ T cells sorted from blood, obtained in a trial of the OX40 agonist ivuxolimab. These receptors originate from an adult with an advanced solid tumor such as melanoma, head and neck, liver or kidney cancer.

The chain joins TRBV5-1 to TRBJ2-1, with D perhaps TRBD1 or TRBD2 (5 bases each). Germline V CDR1 and CDR2: SGHRS, YFSETQ. V lost 2 bases to trimming and J lost 6 bases, with 15 bases between them. This CDR3 spans 15 amino acids. The CDR3 region is CASSFGASESNEQFF. The CDR3 coding sequence is TGCGCCAGCAGCTTCGGGGCTTCCGAGAGCAATGAGCAGTTCTTC.

This clone appeared a few times. V is TRBV9 and J is TRBJ2-1, with TRBD2 matching 12 bases. This CDR3 comprises 17 residues. V trimming: 4 bases; J trimming: 8 bases; junction bases outside the gene matches: 13. Per the germline V gene, CDR1 is SGDLS and CDR2 is YYNGEE. The chain's CDR3 is CASSSSLRLAGVYEQFF. DNA of the CDR3: TGTGCCAGCAGCTCCTCTCTCCGACTAGCGGGAGTTTATGAGCAGTTCTTC.

V is TRBV7-9 and J is TRBJ2-5; no firm D call. The last part of the DNA fits TRBJ2-7 better; the J call may be wrong. Per the germline V gene, CDR1 is SEHNR and CDR2 is FQNEAQ (reference sequence). This CDR3 spans 14 amino acids. The CDR3 DNA sequence: TGTGCCAGCAGCTTTGCATCAGGTTTATACGAGCAGTACTTC. It yields the protein CASSFASGLYEQYF.

This clone was counted a few times. The DNA for the CDR3 is TGTGCCAGTACCACAGGTAGGGGTTCACCCCTCCACTTT. Its translation: CASTTGRGSPLHF. J is TRBJ1-6 and V is TRBV19; D is possibly TRBD1 (5 bases). This CDR3 is built from 13 residues. V shed 7 bases and J shed 9 bases, with 13 bases lying between them. Looked up from germline, CDR1 is LNHDA and CDR2 is SQIVND (reference sequence).